Detailed here is one T cell receptor (beta chain). The target antigen is unknown. V was clipped by 5 bases and J by 1 base, with 17 bases between them. This CDR3 region has 16 residues. Germline V gene data show CDR1 as MDHEN and CDR2 as SYDVKM. The data were taken from a study of shared clonotypes between healthy human individuals. As defined, naive CD8 cells were CD45RO-negative and positively selected for CCR7, with terminally differentiated effector memory CD45RA+ cells excluded. Findings and limits, study-wide: With a few donors compared, approximately 5.5% of naive CD4 clonotypes were shared.

Per the study methods: Junction-only sequences produced by ImmunoSEQ had no quality scores, so filtering differed. The data were produced by immunoSEQ multiplex PCR, yet TCRdb's version contains in-frame clones alone and is incomplete. For V, J and clone size, that table is used; D and trimming come from the DNA. In the table there are about 2.2 million clones, approximately 94% of which are singletons. Sequenced sample: naive CD8+ T cells from PBMCs. The chain combines TRBV28 with TRBJ1-2, with D tentatively TRBD1 (5 bases). This clonotype was sampled from a man between 18 and 29 years old in good health. Some clones in this sample may be carry-over from other donors' samples. The CDR3 protein is CASSADQGIYNYGYTF. CDR3 sequence (DNA): TGTGCCAGCAGTGCAGACCAGGGAATCTATAACTATGGCTACACCTTC.